The rows below give T cell receptor beta chains drawn from one sample of a study of blood T cell repertoires in COVID-19. The assay was immunoSEQ multiplex PCR, and TCRdb's table has in-frame clones only and misses some. The profile shows some 60,000 clones, 77% of them singletons. Source material: peripheral blood. The origin of the receptors is a human donor in a cohort sampled during active COVID-19. CDR3s include the opening cysteine and the closing phenylalanine or tryptophan. Each record gives: V gene, D gene, clone size, J gene, CDR3 protein, CDR3 DNA. A D gene is named only where the DNA matches it firmly. Clone sizes are given selectively: once, few, many, or a class where the clone is expanded.

TRBV14	TRBD2	-	TRBJ2-1	CASSLPGGFYNEQFF	TGTGCCAGCAGCCTCCCGGGGGGTTTTTACAATGAGCAGTTCTTC
TRBV11-2	TRBD2	-	TRBJ2-1	CASIRSGNLPGEQFF	TGTGCCAGCATCCGTAGCGGGAACCTACCCGGTGAGCAGTTCTTC
TRBV5-5	-	-	TRBJ1-4	CASSLAGQPGEKLFF	TGTGCCAGCAGCTTGGCCGGGCAGCCGGGGGAAAAACTGTTTTTT
TRBV28	-	-	TRBJ1-3	CASRPMGLEGNTIYF	TGTGCCAGCAGGCCCATGGGTCTGGAGGGAAACACCATATATTTT
TRBV28	-	-	TRBJ2-5	CASMLGHQETQYF	TGTGCCAGCATGTTGGGGCACCAAGAGACCCAGTACTTC
TRBV28	TRBD1	-	TRBJ1-4	CASRTTGSVEKLFF	TGTGCCAGCAGGACGACAGGGAGTGTTGAAAAACTGTTTTTT
TRBV6-4	-	-	TRBJ1-1	CARQPQAEGEAFF	TGTGCCAGGCAGCCCCAGGCCGAGGGTGAAGCTTTCTTT
TRBV7-7	-	-	TRBJ2-7	CASSSWPPAAGSGIGAEQYF	TGTGCTAGCAGCTCATGGCCCCCAGCAGCGGGCTCGGGCATTGGGGCCGAGCAGTACTTC
TRBV7-9	TRBD1	few	TRBJ1-2	CASSSSDRGHGYTF	TGTGCCAGCAGCTCCTCGGACAGGGGCCATGGCTACACCTTC
TRBV7-6	TRBD1	-	TRBJ2-3	CASSFITGGAGDTQYF	TGTGCCAGCAGCTTTATCACAGGGGGCGCCGGAGATACGCAGTATTTT
TRBV5-8	TRBD2	-	TRBJ2-1	CASSLGESGRNNEQFF	TGTGCCAGCAGCTTGGGAGAGAGCGGGAGAAACAATGAGCAGTTCTTC
TRBV6-6	TRBD1	-	TRBJ2-7	CASRQGAREQYF	TGTGCCAGCAGACAGGGGGCGCGGGAGCAGTACTTC
TRBV7-2	-	-	TRBJ1-2	CASSFAGAYGYTF	TGTGCCAGCAGCTTCGCAGGGGCTTATGGCTACACCTTC
TRBV28	-	-	TRBJ1-1	CASSPSRGEAFF	TGTGCCAGCAGTCCCTCCCGGGGGGAAGCTTTCTTT
TRBV6-5	-	-	TRBJ1-1	CASSPTGNTEAFF	TGTGCCAGCAGCCCGACGGGGAACACTGAAGCTTTCTTT
TRBV7-9	-	-	TRBJ1-1	CASNLGGQNEAFF	TGTGCCAGCAACCTCGGGGGGCAGAATGAAGCTTTCTTT
TRBV7-6	-	few	TRBJ1-2	CASSPGLANYGYTF	TGTGCCAGCAGCCCAGGGCTAGCTAACTATGGCTACACCTTC